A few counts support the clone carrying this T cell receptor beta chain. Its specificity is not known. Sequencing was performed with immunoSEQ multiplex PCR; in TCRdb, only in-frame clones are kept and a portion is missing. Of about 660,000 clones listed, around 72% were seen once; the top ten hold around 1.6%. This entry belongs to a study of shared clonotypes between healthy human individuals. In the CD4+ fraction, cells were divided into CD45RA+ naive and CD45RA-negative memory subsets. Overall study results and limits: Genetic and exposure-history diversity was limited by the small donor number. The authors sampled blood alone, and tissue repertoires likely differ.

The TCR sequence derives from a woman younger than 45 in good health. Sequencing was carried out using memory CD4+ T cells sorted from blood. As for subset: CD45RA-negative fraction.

CDR3 DNA sequence: TGTGCCTCCCGCCTGGAGGGAGGGCAGCCCCAGCATTTT. It codes for CASRLEGGQPQHF. V gene TRBV10-3 combines with J gene TRBJ1-5, with D hard to call. Trimming took off 11 bases at V and 7 bases at J, with 18 bases between the two ends. Germline V gene lookup returns CDR1 ENHRY and CDR2 SYGVKD. The length of the CDR3 is 13 residues.